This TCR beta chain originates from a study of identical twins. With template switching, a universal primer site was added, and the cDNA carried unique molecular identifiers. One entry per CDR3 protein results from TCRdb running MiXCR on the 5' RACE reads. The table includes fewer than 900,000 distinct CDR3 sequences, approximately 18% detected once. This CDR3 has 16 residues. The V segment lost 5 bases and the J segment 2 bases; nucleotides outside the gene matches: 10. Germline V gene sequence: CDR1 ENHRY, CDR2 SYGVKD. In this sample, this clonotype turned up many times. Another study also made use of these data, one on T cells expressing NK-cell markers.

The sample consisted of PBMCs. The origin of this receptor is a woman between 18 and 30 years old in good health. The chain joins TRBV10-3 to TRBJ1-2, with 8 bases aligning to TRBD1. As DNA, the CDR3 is TGTGCCATCAGTACCTCAGGACAGGGAAGGAACTATGGCTACACCTTC. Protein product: CAISTSGQGRNYGYTF.